A selection of T cell receptor beta chains follows, all from one sample in a study of beta chain features in type 1 diabetes. Only in-frame clones appear in the TCRdb table, and some are missing; sequencing was by immunoSEQ multiplex PCR. The sample has 250,000 to 350,000 clones; around 15% are singletons. Sequencing used naive CD4+ T cells from blood. The origin of the receptors is a man aged 25 to 40 with type 1 diabetes. CDR3s include the opening cysteine and the closing phenylalanine or tryptophan. The D gene is left open where the match is weak. The listing skips clone size in some rows; elsewhere it reads once, few, many or a size class.

TGTGCCAGCAGTTCAGCGGGAGGGCCCTACAATGAGCAGTTCTTC	CASSSAGGPYNEQFF	.	TRBD2	TRBV28	TRBJ2-1
TGTGCCAGCAGCTCCCAGGAACAAAACAGGGTTTGGGAGACCCAGTACTTC	CASSSQEQNRVWETQYF	few	.	TRBV7-2	TRBJ2-5
TGTGCCAGCTCCAAATCTGACTCGCACTATGGCTACACCTTC	CASSKSDSHYGYTF	.	.	TRBV18	TRBJ1-2
TGTGCCAGCAGCTCCAGGGGGGATACGCAGTATTTT	CASSSRGDTQYF	few	TRBD1	TRBV7-2	TRBJ2-3
TGTGCCAGCAGTTTAGCGGGAGAGCCCGGGGAGCTGTTTTTT	CASSLAGEPGELFF	.	TRBD2	TRBV7-9	TRBJ2-2
TGTGCCAGCAGTTCAGGGGGCAAGGCAGAGACCCAGTACTTC	CASSSGGKAETQYF	few	TRBD1	TRBV28	TRBJ2-5
TGTGCCAGCACCTGCTTGTGGGAGATCTCTTGTAGGTACGAGCAGTACTTC	CASTCLWEISCRYEQYF	.	.	TRBV28	TRBJ2-7
TGTGCCTGGATTCCTAGCGGGAGGGCTCAGATTACCGGGGAGCTGTTTTTT	CAWIPSGRAQITGELFF	.	TRBD2	TRBV30	TRBJ2-2
TGTGCCTTGGGACAGGGCTCCTACGAGCAGTACTTC	CALGQGSYEQYF	.	TRBD1	TRBV28	TRBJ2-7
TGTGCCTGGAGTCGGGACAGGGTGTCAGGGATAGCCAAAAACATTCAGTACTTC	CAWSRDRVSGIAKNIQYF	.	TRBD1	TRBV30	TRBJ2-4
TGCGCCAGCAGCTACGCAGGCTCCTACGAGCAGTACTTC	CASSYAGSYEQYF	few	.	TRBV5-1	TRBJ2-7
TGTGCCAGCAGTTTCTCAGGCGCGAACACCGGGGAGCTGTTTTTT	CASSFSGANTGELFF	few	.	TRBV7-2	TRBJ2-2
TGCGCCAGCAGCTCCCCGGGACTAGCGGGAAAGTTCTTC	CASSSPGLAGKFF	few	TRBD2	TRBV5-1	TRBJ2-1
TGTGCCAGCAGCACAGGGGGCACTGGGGCCAACGTCCTGACTTTC	CASSTGGTGANVLTF	few	TRBD1	TRBV28	TRBJ2-6
TGTGCCAGCAGTTTAAGGCGGGAGCACGAGACCCAGTACTTC	CASSLRREHETQYF	.	TRBD2	TRBV27	TRBJ2-5
TGTGCCAGCAGTTACTCGTCAGGGGCTAGCACAGATACGCAGTATTTT	CASSYSSGASTDTQYF	few	.	TRBV6-5	TRBJ2-3
TGTGCCAGTAGTCCCCGGGCAGGGGTCTATGGCTACACCTTC	CASSPRAGVYGYTF	few	.	TRBV19	TRBJ1-2
TGTGCCTGGACCGGACAGGCGAGCACAGATACGCAGTATTTT	CAWTGQASTDTQYF	few	TRBD1	TRBV30	TRBJ2-3
TGTGCCAGCAGCGGACCGGGACTAGCGAACTACTTC	CASSGPGLANYF	few	TRBD2	TRBV27	TRBJ2-5
TGTGCCAGTACCCCTAGCGGGGTGGGGCAAGAGACCCAGTACTTC	CASTPSGVGQETQYF	few	TRBD2	TRBV19	TRBJ2-5
TGTGCCAGCAGCTTGGCTCGGAGCGGGAGGGCCGAACAGTACTTC	CASSLARSGRAEQYF	few	TRBD2	TRBV5-4	TRBJ2-7
TGTGCCATCAGTGAGTCGATGAGTTTTAATGAAAAACTGTTTTTT	CAISESMSFNEKLFF	.	.	TRBV10-3	TRBJ1-4
TGTGCCAGCAGCTTAGGTGCAGGACTCTCTGGAAACACCATATATTTT	CASSLGAGLSGNTIYF	few	.	TRBV7-9	TRBJ1-3
TGCGCCAGCAGCTTCGCCGGGACAGATAATGAAAAACTGTTTTTT	CASSFAGTDNEKLFF	.	TRBD1	TRBV5-1	TRBJ1-4
TGTGCCAGCAGCTCTTACACGGGGACCGGGGAGCTGTTTTTT	CASSSYTGTGELFF	.	.	TRBV7-9	TRBJ2-2
TGTGCCAGCAGCTTAGGTGGTAGCGGGCAGTTCTTC	CASSLGGSGQFF	few	.	TRBV7-9	TRBJ2-1
TGTGCCAGCAGCTTGACTAGCGGGGGGAACTCCTACAATGAGCAGTTCTTC	CASSLTSGGNSYNEQFF	.	TRBD2	TRBV5-4	TRBJ2-1
TGTGCCAGCAGCCCTCAGCCCGGGATAGGATTAAACTATGGCTACACCTTC	CASSPQPGIGLNYGYTF	few	.	TRBV7-2	TRBJ1-2
TGTGCCAGCTCACCAGTCCTAGGTGGAAGTCTGAACACTGAAGCTTTCTTT	CASSPVLGGSLNTEAFF	few	.	TRBV18	TRBJ1-1
TGTGCCAGCAGCGCTCTAGGCTCCTACAATGAGCAGTTCTTC	CASSALGSYNEQFF	few	.	TRBV7-3	TRBJ2-1
TGTGCCAGCAGGGAGCAAGGCGGAAACACCATATATTTT	CASREQGGNTIYF	few	.	TRBV2	TRBJ1-3